The subject of this entry is one TCR beta chain. CDR1 SGHTS and CDR2 YDEGEE come from the germline V gene. The CDR3 runs 12 residues. The ends were cut back, 9 bases at V and 1 base at J, with 9 bases in the middle. Sequencing was at deep level. Assay: immunoSEQ multiplex PCR; the TCRdb copy retains only in-frame clones and omits some. The data contain nearly 2 million clones, just under 95% of them singletons. Cells designated naive CD8 were CD45RO-negative and were positively selected for CCR7, with terminally differentiated effector memory CD45RA+ cells excluded. The data originate from a study of shared clonotypes between healthy human individuals. Study at large: Samples came from two female and a few male donors aged 18 to 49.

The specimen sequenced was naive CD8+ T cells sorted from blood. J is TRBJ2-3 and V is TRBV5-8; D is perhaps TRBD2 (5 bases). The source is a young man in good health. This CDR3 reads CAMPGGTDTQYF. The CDR3 nucleotides are TGTGCCATGCCCGGGGGCACAGATACGCAGTATTTT.